The 16 T cell receptor beta chains below come from one sample, sequenced in a study of blood T cell repertoires in COVID-19. The data were produced by immunoSEQ multiplex PCR, yet TCRdb's version contains in-frame clones alone and is incomplete. This sample carries approximately 300,000 clones, around 80% of them seen once, and the ten largest clones take about 1.2%. Sequenced: peripheral blood. These receptors came from a woman aged 45-65 years with acute or convalescent COVID-19.

This chain uses TRBV18 with TRBJ2-3, with 7 bases fitting TRBD1. The CDR3 has 15 amino acids. The J segment lost 4 bases and the V segment lost 3 bases, leaving 7 bases of the junction unmatched. The germline CDR1 and CDR2 sequences are KGHSH and LQKENI. CDR3 bases: TGTGCCAGCTCACCCAACAGGGGAGAGTCAGATACGCAGTATTTT. It is translated as CASSPNRGESDTQYF.

The chain is built from TRBV6-1 and TRBJ2-5; 7 bases are a match to TRBD2. Germline V gene sequence: CDR1 MNHNS, CDR2 SASEGT. Trimming removed 3 bases from V and 2 bases from J; junction bases left unmatched: 9. CDR3 length: 16 residues. The CDR3 here is CASSDRTRGFQETQYF. The DNA for the CDR3 is TGTGCCAGCAGTGATCGAACGCGGGGGTTTCAAGAGACCCAGTACTTC.

The rearrangement uses TRBV6-5 and TRBJ1-5, with a weak D call TRBD1 (5 bases). Germline V gives CDR1 MNHEY, CDR2 SVGAGI. The CDR3 has 15 residues. V shed 6 bases and J shed 2 bases, with 14 bases lying between them. Here the CDR3 DNA reads TGTGCCAGCAGACCTCCAGGGCTTGGCAATCAGCCCCAGCATTTT. Residues: CASRPPGLGNQPQHF.

Written as DNA, the CDR3 is TGTGCCAGCAGTACTGAAGACAGCAGTGAAGCTTTCTTT. The encoded protein is CASSTEDSSEAFF. The V gene is TRBV6-5, the J gene TRBJ1-1; weak D call: TRBD1 (5 bases). The CDR3 covers 13 residues. The V end was cut by 5 bases, the J end by 7 bases, with 14 bases between. Per the germline V gene, CDR1 is MNHEY and CDR2 is SVGAGI.

Comment on this clone: Other DNA sequences in the same sample also yield this CDR3. The rearrangement uses TRBV5-1 and TRBJ1-6; a possible D gene is TRBD1 (5 bases). Deletions cut 2 bases from V and 8 bases from J, with 14 bases between. Germline V gene data show CDR1 as SGHRS and CDR2 as YFSETQ. The CDR3 contains 15 residues. The CDR3 region has the DNA TGCGCCAGCAGCTTAACCGGGACTGTCGATTCACCCCTCCACTTT. Protein sequence: CASSLTGTVDSPLHF. The full variable domain, with the rest looked up from reference TRBV5-1 and TRBJ1-6, is KAGVTQTPRYLIKTRGQQVTLSCSPISGHRSVSWYQQTPGQGLQFLFEYFSETQRNKGNFPGRFSGRQFSNSRSEMNVSTLELGDSALYLCASSLTGTVDSPLHFGNGTRLTVT.

The genes are TRBV12-3 or TRBV12-4 and TRBJ1-6; TRBD1 might be the D (5 bases). The CDR3 has 13 amino acids. Trimming pared 3 bases from V and 10 bases from J, leaving 10 bases between. The CDR3 reads CASSFAGNSPLHF. In nucleotides, the CDR3 is TGTGCCAGCAGTTTCGCAGGGAACTCACCCCTCCACTTT.

The rearrangement uses TRBV25-1 and TRBJ1-2, with a possible D match to TRBD1 (6 bases). CDR1 is MGHDK, CDR2 SYGVNS, per germline. Trimming pared 3 bases from V and 2 bases from J, leaving 16 bases between. The CDR3 runs to 16 residues. CDR3 bases: TGTGCCAGCAGTGATCCTCGGGGGGCAGAGAACTATGGCTACACCTTC. Translated: CASSDPRGAENYGYTF.

The chain carries TRBV3-1 (or the pseudogene TRBV3-2) and TRBJ1-6; D remains ambiguous. This CDR3 comprises 12 residues. The germline V gene encodes CDR1 LGHDT and CDR2 YNNKEL (reference sequence). Trimming left V 0 bases short and J 13 bases short, with 7 bases between. In DNA form, the CDR3 reads TGTGCCAGCAGCCAAGATACTAGGCCCCTCCACTTT. As protein: CASSQDTRPLHF.

The gene calls are TRBV19 and TRBJ2-7; a possible D gene is TRBD1 (6 bases). Germline V gives CDR1 LNHDA, CDR2 SQIVND (reference sequence). V shed 1 base and J shed 3 bases, with 7 bases lying between them. The CDR3 sequence is 13 residues long. CDR3 in amino acids: CASSIGQVYEQYF. The CDR3 coding sequence is TGTGCCAGTAGTATAGGACAGGTCTACGAGCAGTACTTC.

The gene calls are TRBV20-1 and TRBJ1-4; 7 nucleotides agree with TRBD1. The CDR3 runs to 11 residues. Germline V gene data show CDR1 as DFQATT and CDR2 as SNEGSKA (reference sequence). Trimming cost V 6 bases and J 10 bases; bases outside gene matches: 5. As DNA, the CDR3 is TGCAGTGCCCAACGGACAGGAAAACTGTTTTTT. Translating it yields CSAQRTGKLFF.

This clone was recorded only once. The chain links TRBV29-1 to TRBJ1-2; D is undetermined. The CDR3 has 13 residues. The V gene's germline CDR1 is SQVTM and CDR2 ANQGSEA. V dropped 4 bases and J dropped 0 bases, with 9 bases sitting between them. The CDR3, as DNA: TGCAGCGTTGTCGGGAACACTAACTATGGCTACACCTTC. Translated: CSVVGNTNYGYTF.

The chain carries TRBV3-1 (or the pseudogene TRBV3-2) and TRBJ2-3; 7 nucleotides align to TRBD2. This CDR3 contains 22 residues. Trimming took 2 bases from V and 1 from J; bases not matched to a gene: 24. Germline V gives CDR1 LGHDT, CDR2 YNNKEL (reference sequence). For the CDR3, the DNA is TGTGCCAGCAGCCAATCAGCCCAATCGACTAGCAACGGGAGAGGGGGCACAGATACGCAGTATTTT. Translating it yields CASSQSAQSTSNGRGGTDTQYF.

The rearrangement joins TRBV7-8 to TRBJ2-7; 8 nucleotides align to TRBD2. Germline CDR1 reads SGHVS; CDR2 reads FQNEAQ. The CDR3 runs to 15 residues. The V and J ends lost 1 base and 2 bases, in that order; junction bases with no gene match: 4. The CDR3 DNA sequence: TGTGCCAGCAGCTTAGTGGCTAGCGGGCCCTACGAGCAGTACTTC. Its translation is CASSLVASGPYEQYF.

The J gene is TRBJ2-3, the V gene TRBV29-1; 8 nucleotides agree with TRBD2. V gave up 4 bases and J gave up 6 bases; unmatched junction bases: 3. This CDR3 has 12 amino acids. The germline CDR1 and CDR2 sequences are SQVTM and ANQGSEA. CDR3 in amino acids: CSVVSGGDTQYF. The CDR3 DNA reads as TGCAGCGTTGTGTCGGGAGGGGATACGCAGTATTTT.

This chain uses TRBV7-2 with TRBJ2-1, with 9 bases aligning to TRBD2. CDR1 and CDR2 from the germline V gene are SGHTA and FQGNSA. This CDR3 is built from 15 residues. The trim removed 0 bases at V and 3 bases at J, leaving 0 bases unmatched. In DNA, the CDR3 is TGTGCCAGCAGCTTAGCGACTAGCGGCTACAATGAGCAGTTCTTC. It is translated as CASSLATSGYNEQFF.

The gene calls are TRBV7-3 and TRBJ2-3; D possibly corresponds to TRBD2 (6 bases). Germline V lookup: CDR1 SGHTA, CDR2 FQGTGA. This CDR3 region has 14 residues. The ends were cut back, 3 bases at V and 1 base at J, with 8 bases in the middle. This CDR3 is CASSFQRGTDTQYF. The CDR3 nucleotides are TGTGCCAGCAGCTTCCAGCGGGGCACAGATACGCAGTATTTT.